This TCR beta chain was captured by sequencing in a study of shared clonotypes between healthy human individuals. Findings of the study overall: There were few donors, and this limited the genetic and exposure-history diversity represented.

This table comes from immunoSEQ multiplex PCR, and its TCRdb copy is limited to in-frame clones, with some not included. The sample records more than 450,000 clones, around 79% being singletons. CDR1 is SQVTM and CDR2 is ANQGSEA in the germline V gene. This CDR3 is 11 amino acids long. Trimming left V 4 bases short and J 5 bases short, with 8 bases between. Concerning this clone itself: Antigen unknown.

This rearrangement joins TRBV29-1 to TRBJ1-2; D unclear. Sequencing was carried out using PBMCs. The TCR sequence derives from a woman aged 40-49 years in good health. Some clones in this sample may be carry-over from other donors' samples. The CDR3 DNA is TGCAGCGTTGTTCGGGGATATGGCTACACCTTC. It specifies CSVVRGYGYTF.